This TCR beta chain was identified during a study of T cells after somatic rescue of genetic block. Trimming removed 3 bases at V and 0 bases at J, with 0 bases between. The CDR3 loop spans 11 amino acids. Profiled with immunoSEQ multiplex PCR; TCRdb holds only in-frame clones, not every one. The table lists 55,000 or so clones, 95% to 96% of them singletons. This sequence originates from a child less than two years old. The sequenced material came from peripheral blood mononuclear cells (PBMCs). The chain joins TRBV23-1 to TRBJ2-7, with D unresolved. TRBV23-1 counts as an open reading frame of uncertain function. The CDR3 DNA follows: TGCGCCAGCAGTCACTCCTACGAGCAGTACTTC. Residues: CASSHSYEQYF.